The 6 T cell receptor beta chains in this list originate from one sample, sequenced in a study of regulatory T cells in long-lasting Graves disease. Indicated time point: newly diagnosed GD, antithyroid drugs for less than 3 months. Generation of the TCR library employed RNA extracted from PBMCs. In building TCR beta libraries, iRepertoire HTBI primers were used together with Arm-PCR of CDR3 regions. One entry per CDR3 protein, called by TCRdb with MiXCR from the multiplex PCR reads. The table lists 550,000 to 600,000 distinct CDR3 sequences, 15% to 20% of them singletons. The sample also formed part of further work on T cells in Graves' hyperthyroidism and ophthalmopathy.

The sample was peripheral blood mononuclear cells (PBMCs), taken at new diagnosis, from a patient treated with antithyroid drugs. Receptors were obtained from a man aged 18 to 29 with Graves disease.

About this clonotype itself: A clone one base away is much larger, so this may be a read error. The V and J genes are TRBV20-1 and TRBJ2-3; possible D gene TRBD2, 5 bases. This CDR3 comprises 13 residues. Germline-derived CDR1 and CDR2 are DFQATT and SNEGSKA (reference sequence). The CDR3 nucleotides read TGCAGTGCCCTACCCACGGGAACAGATGCGCAGTATTTT. Translation gives CSALPTGTDAQYF.

This sequence joins TRBV6-1 and TRBJ1-5; weak D call: TRBD1 (5 bases). V was cut by 5 bases and J by 4 bases, with 18 bases left in between. The CDR3 spans 16 residues. Germline CDR1 MNHNS, CDR2 SASEGT. The chain's CDR3 is CASSQRAPGINQPQHF. The CDR3 DNA follows: TGTGCCAGCAGTCAGAGAGCCCCAGGGATTAATCAGCCCCAGCATTTT.

The chain carries TRBV12-3 or TRBV12-4 and TRBJ1-3; TRBD1 might be the D (5 bases). CDR3 length: 15 residues. Trimming took 2 bases from V and 3 from J, leaving 11 bases between them. This chain's CDR3 is CASSLWGGVGNTIYF. CDR3 bases: TGTGCCAGCAGTTTATGGGGGGGGGTTGGAAACACCATATATTTT.

The table lists this clonotype with many counts. The V call is TRBV7-3, the J call TRBJ1-1; TRBD1 matches at 7 bases. Trimming removed 3 bases from V and 4 bases from J; junction bases left unmatched: 5. Per germline, CDR1 SGHTA and CDR2 FQGTGA. This CDR3 has 14 amino acids. The CDR3 is CASSLTGRGTEAFF. DNA for the CDR3: TGTGCCAGCAGCTTGACAGGGCGCGGCACTGAAGCTTTCTTT.

This clonotype was found many times. The V and J genes are TRBV7-2 and TRBJ2-7; D gene uncertain. The V gene lost 5 bases and the J gene lost 5 bases, with 13 bases spanning the gap. The CDR3 loop spans 13 amino acids. Germline values: CDR1 SGHTA, CDR2 FQGNSA. The CDR3 region is CASSLRVNHEQYF. The CDR3 coding sequence is TGTGCCAGCAGCCTACGGGTCAACCACGAGCAGTACTTC. The full variable domain, with the rest looked up from reference TRBV7-2 and TRBJ2-7, is GAGVSQSPSNKVTEKGKDVELRCDPISGHTALYWYRQSLGQGLEFLIYFQGNSAPDKSGLPSDRFSAERTGGSVSTLTIQRTQQEDSAVYLCASSLRVNHEQYFGPGTRLTVT.

This rearrangement joins TRBV29-1 to TRBJ2-6; TRBD1 aligns across 7 bases. Germline V gene data show CDR1 as SQVTM and CDR2 as ANQGSEA. CDR3 length: 17 residues. V was pared by 4 bases and J by 0 bases, with 9 bases of the junction left unmatched. This CDR3 reads CSVAPLTGSSGANVLTF. CDR3 DNA: TGCAGCGTTGCCCCCCTGACAGGGAGCTCTGGGGCCAACGTCCTGACTTTC.